In its sample, the clone carrying this TCR beta chain was seen once. The junction does not match germline at one end; this may be a read error. CDR1 SNHLY and CDR2 FYNNEI come from the germline V gene. The CDR3 is made up of 17 amino acids. Methods used by the authors: Amplification with reference gene primers provided the estimates of nucleated cell counts. Method: immunoSEQ multiplex PCR; TCRdb's copy keeps in-frame clones and lacks some. That table supplies the V and J calls and clone size; D and trimming were determined from the DNA. In the table there are more than 200,000 clones, 86% of which are singletons. The source of the sample is a study of blood T cell repertoires in COVID-19. Study as a whole: Acute-phase and convalescent COVID-19 samples originated in the United States, Italy and Spain. T cells, B-cell-depleted T cells, or PBMCs supplied cDNA or gDNA.

Sequencing input: peripheral blood. This clonotype originated in a man aged 30 to 39 with active or convalescent COVID-19. The gene calls are TRBV2 and TRBJ2-7, with 10 bases aligning to TRBD2. The CDR3 spells CASSDGVAGGRPYKQYF. The CDR3 nucleotides are TGTGCCAGCAGTGATGGAGTAGCGGGGGGCCGACCCTACAAGCAGTACTTC.